The present T cell receptor beta chain was sequenced within a study of early T cells in non-severe SARS-CoV-2 infection. For the study at large: Investigators sequenced bulk RNA drawn from unsorted whole blood, and chains remained unpaired. Study-level findings and limits: VDJdb-based annotation leaned toward anti-spike CD8 responses and missed private and CD4 specificities.

Unique molecular identifiers were attached to individual cDNA molecules. TCRdb reprocessed the 5' RACE reads with MiXCR, giving one entry per CDR3 protein. Among more than 65,000 distinct CDR3 sequences, less than 15% were seen once, and the ten largest hold around 4.8%. This clonotype was found a few times. What it binds is not known. The CDR3 is made up of 13 amino acids. Germline V gene sequence: CDR1 KGHSH, CDR2 LQKENI. The V end lost 5 bases, the J end lost 6 bases, and 10 bases lay between the germline ends. The chain combines TRBV18 with TRBJ2-2; tentatively, D is TRBD2 (6 bases). Sequences were obtained from whole blood. This TCR came from an adult who was a healthcare worker with PCR-confirmed SARS-CoV-2 infection or an uninfected control (not recorded which). The CDR3 DNA follows: TGTGCCAGCTCATCGAGACTAGCCGGGGAGCTGTTTTTT. Translating gives CASSSRLAGELFF.